Given below is one T cell receptor (beta chain) in context. This entry comes from a study of regulatory T cells in long-lasting Graves disease. For TCR beta, libraries came from iRepertoire HTBI primers and Arm-PCR of CDR3 regions. MiXCR was run by TCRdb on the multiplex PCR reads, yielding one entry per CDR3 protein. Among 400,000 to 600,000 distinct CDR3 sequences listed, around a fifth were seen once. Time point here: persistent/refractory GD, antithyroid drugs over 5 years with positive TRAb. Generation of the TCR library employed RNA extracted from PBMCs. This TCR derives from a female donor with Graves disease. The material sequenced was peripheral blood mononuclear cells (PBMCs), taken when the disease was refractory, from a patient treated with antithyroid drugs.

The chain's CDR3 is CASSRQPKNNQPQHF. The CDR3 DNA reads TGTGCCAGTAGTAGGCAGCCTAAAAATAACCAGCCCCAGCATTTT. This chain connects TRBV19 to TRBJ1-5; D is uncertain. The length of the CDR3 is 15 residues. Trimming removed 4 bases at V and 7 bases at J, with 17 bases between. Looked up from germline, CDR1 is LNHDA and CDR2 is SQIVND (reference sequence).